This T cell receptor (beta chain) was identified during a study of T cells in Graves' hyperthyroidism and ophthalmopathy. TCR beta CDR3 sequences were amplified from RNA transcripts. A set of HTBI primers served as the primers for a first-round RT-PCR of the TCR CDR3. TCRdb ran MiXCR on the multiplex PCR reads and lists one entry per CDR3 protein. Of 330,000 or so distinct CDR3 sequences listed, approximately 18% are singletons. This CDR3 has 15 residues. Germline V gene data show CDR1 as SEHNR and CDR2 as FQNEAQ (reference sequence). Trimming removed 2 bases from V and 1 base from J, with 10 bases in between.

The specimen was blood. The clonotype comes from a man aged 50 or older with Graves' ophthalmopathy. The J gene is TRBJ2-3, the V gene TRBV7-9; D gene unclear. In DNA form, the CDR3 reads TGTGCCAGCAGCTTAATGGTAGCCCGCACAGATACGCAGTATTTT. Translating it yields CASSLMVARTDTQYF. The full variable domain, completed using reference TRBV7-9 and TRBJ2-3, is DTGVSQNPRHKITKRGQNVTFRCDPISEHNRLYWYRQTLGQGPEFLTYFQNEAQLEKSRLLSDRFSAERPKGSFSTLEIQRTEQGDSAMYLCASSLMVARTDTQYFGPGTRLTVL.